A single count supports the clone carrying this T cell receptor beta chain. Its specificity is not known. At study entry, adolescents had tuberculin skin tests and IGRA screening. Germline V gene data show CDR1 as MNHEY and CDR2 as SMNVEV (reference sequence). CDR3 length: 14 amino acids. Between the trimmed V and J ends, which lost 6 bases and 4 bases, there was a span of 14 bases. This entry belongs to a study of T cells in tuberculosis. Study at large: Sequenced TCRs come from CD1B-GMM tetramer-binding T cells.

Study observations and caveats: Active tuberculosis alpha repertoires lay closer to GMM-specific TCRs than controls'.

Only in-frame clones appear in the TCRdb table, and some are missing; sequencing was by immunoSEQ multiplex PCR. This sample yields tens of thousands of clones, of which almost 95% are seen a single time; over 10% belongs to the top ten. The receptor comes from a donor between 10 and 35 years old with latent tuberculosis or without tuberculosis infection. Some clones in this sample may be carry-over from other donors' samples. V and J are TRBV27 and TRBJ2-3; D not certain. The sample comprised PBMCs. CDR3 sequence: CASRPLLVSDTQYF. For the CDR3, the DNA is TGTGCCAGCAGGCCCCTCCTAGTTTCAGATACGCAGTATTTT.